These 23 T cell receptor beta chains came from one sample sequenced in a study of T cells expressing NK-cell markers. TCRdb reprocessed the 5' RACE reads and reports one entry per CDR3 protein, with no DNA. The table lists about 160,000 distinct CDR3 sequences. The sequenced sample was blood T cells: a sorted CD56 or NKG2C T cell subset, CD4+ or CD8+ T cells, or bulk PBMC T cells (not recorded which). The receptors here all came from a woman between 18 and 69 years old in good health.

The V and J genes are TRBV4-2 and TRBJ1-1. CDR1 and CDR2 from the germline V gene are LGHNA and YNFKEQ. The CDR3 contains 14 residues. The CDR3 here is CASSQVGTRTEAFF.

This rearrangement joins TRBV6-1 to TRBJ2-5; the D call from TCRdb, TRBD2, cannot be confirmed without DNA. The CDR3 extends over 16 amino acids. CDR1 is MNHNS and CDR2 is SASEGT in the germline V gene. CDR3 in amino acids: CASSHNSGGASETQYF.

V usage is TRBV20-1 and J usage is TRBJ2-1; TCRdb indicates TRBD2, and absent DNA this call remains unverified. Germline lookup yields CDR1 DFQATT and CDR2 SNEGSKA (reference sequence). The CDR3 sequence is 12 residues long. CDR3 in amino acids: CSARERLAAQFF.

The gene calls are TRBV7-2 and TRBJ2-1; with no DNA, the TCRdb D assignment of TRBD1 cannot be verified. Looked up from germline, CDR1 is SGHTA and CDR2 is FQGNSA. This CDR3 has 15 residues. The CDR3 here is CASSLDGAAYNEQFF.

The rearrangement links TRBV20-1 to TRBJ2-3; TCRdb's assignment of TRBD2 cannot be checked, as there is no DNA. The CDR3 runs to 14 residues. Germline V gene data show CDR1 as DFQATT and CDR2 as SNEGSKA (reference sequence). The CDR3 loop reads CSARDSGGTDTQYF.

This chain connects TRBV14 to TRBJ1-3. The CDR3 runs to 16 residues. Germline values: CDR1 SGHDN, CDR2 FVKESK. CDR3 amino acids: CASSQELTLSGNTIYF.

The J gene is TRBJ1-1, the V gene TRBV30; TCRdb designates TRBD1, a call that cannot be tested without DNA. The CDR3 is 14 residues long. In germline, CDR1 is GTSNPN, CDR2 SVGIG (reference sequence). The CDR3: CAWSSQGVWTEAFF.

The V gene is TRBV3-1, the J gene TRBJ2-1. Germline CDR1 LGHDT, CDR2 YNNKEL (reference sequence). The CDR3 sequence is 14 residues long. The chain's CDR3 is CASSHSVGSNEQFF.

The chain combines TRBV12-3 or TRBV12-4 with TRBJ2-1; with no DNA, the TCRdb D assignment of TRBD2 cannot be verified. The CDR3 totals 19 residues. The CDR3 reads CASSSHRMFSGFSYNEQFF.

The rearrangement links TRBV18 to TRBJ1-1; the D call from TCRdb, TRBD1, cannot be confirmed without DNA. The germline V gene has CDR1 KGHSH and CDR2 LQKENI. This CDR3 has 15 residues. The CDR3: CASSPPGTANTEAFF.

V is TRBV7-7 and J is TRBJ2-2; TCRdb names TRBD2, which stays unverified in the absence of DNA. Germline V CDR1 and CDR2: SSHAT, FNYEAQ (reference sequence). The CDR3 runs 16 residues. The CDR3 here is CASSRGLANDGGELFF.

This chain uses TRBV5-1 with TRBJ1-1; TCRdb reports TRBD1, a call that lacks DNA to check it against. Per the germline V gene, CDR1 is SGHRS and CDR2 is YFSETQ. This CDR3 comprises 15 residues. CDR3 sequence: CASSGEPGGQTEAFF.

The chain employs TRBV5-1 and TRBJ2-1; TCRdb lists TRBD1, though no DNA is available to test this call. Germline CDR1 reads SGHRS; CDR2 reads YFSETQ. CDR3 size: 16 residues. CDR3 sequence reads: CASSVQGGGMYNEQFF.

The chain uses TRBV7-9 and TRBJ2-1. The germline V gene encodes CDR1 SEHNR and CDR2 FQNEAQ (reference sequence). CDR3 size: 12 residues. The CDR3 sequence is CASSKQYNEQFF.

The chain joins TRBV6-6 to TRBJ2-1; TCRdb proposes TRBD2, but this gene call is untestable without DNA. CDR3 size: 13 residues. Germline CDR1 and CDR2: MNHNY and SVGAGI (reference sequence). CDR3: CATSLAGDNEQFF.

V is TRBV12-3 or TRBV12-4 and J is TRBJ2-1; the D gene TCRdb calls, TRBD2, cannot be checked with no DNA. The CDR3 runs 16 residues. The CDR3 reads CASSFLAGGFNNEQFF.

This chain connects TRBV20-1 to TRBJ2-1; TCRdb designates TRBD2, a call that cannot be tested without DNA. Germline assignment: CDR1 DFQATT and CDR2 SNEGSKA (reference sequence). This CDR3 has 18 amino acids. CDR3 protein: CSAPRPLAGGSSYNEQFF.

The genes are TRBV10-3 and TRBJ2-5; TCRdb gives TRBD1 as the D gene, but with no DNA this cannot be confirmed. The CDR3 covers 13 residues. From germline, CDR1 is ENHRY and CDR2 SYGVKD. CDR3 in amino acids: CASGDREQETQYF.

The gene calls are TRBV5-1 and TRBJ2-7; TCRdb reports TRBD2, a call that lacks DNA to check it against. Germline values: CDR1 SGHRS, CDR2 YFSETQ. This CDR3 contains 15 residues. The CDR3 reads CASSLGASVLQEQYF.

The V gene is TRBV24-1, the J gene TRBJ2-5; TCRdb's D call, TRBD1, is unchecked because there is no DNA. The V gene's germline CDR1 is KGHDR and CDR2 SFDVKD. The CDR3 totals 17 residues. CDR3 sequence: CATSDSFGRGYQETQYF.

The CDR3 region is CASSLNEHTNEQFF. The J gene is TRBJ2-1, the V gene TRBV7-3. Germline assignment: CDR1 SGHTA and CDR2 FQGTGA. The length of the CDR3 is 14 residues.

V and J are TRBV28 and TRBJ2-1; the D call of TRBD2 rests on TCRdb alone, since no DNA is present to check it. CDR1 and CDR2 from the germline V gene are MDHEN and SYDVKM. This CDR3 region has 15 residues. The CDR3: CASTERAGSRNEQFF.

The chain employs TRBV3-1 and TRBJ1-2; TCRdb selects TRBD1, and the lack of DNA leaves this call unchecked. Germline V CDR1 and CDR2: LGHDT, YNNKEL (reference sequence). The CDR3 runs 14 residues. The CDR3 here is CASSQAWTDYGYTF.